This is a list of T cell receptor beta chains from one sample in a study of T cells in Graves' hyperthyroidism and ophthalmopathy. A single record per CDR3 protein comes from TCRdb applying MiXCR to the multiplex PCR reads. Of 550,000 to 650,000 distinct CDR3 sequences in the sample, 12% to 15% are singletons; the top ten hold 11% to 15%. Sequenced sample: blood. Receptor source: a woman aged 40 to 50 with Graves' hyperthyroidism. CDR3s include the opening cysteine and the closing phenylalanine or tryptophan. A D gene is named only where the DNA matches it firmly. Size is stated for part of the rows, as once, few or many counts, or as a class when the clone is expanded.

cdr3_length: 13; d_call: -; j_call: TRBJ2-5; v_call: TRBV20-1; clone_size: many; cdr3_nt: TGCAGTGCTAGTCGCCCAGGGGCCGAGACCCAGTACTTC; cdr3_aa: CSASRPGAETQYF
cdr3_length: 14; d_call: -; j_call: TRBJ1-1; v_call: TRBV3-1; clone_size: -; cdr3_nt: TGTGCCAGCAGCCAGCCCGGGGACGACACTGAAGCTTTCTTT; cdr3_aa: CASSQPGDDTEAFF
cdr3_length: 16; d_call: -; j_call: TRBJ2-6; v_call: TRBV10-3; clone_size: -; cdr3_nt: TGTGCCATCAGTGAGTCGAGGGGCGCTGGGGCCAACGTCCTGACTTTC; cdr3_aa: CAISESRGAGANVLTF
cdr3_length: 13; d_call: -; j_call: TRBJ2-7; v_call: TRBV20-1; clone_size: -; cdr3_nt: TGCAGTGCTGGCCCTTCAGGGGGAGGTGAGCAGTACTTC; cdr3_aa: CSAGPSGGGEQYF
cdr3_length: 18; d_call: TRBD1; j_call: TRBJ2-7; v_call: TRBV6-2/TRBV6-3; clone_size: many; cdr3_nt: TGTGCCAGCAGTTACCCCCGGGACAGGGGGCTGAACTCCTACGAGCAGTACTTC; cdr3_aa: CASSYPRDRGLNSYEQYF
cdr3_length: 15; d_call: TRBD1; j_call: TRBJ2-7; v_call: TRBV20-1; clone_size: many; cdr3_nt: TGCAGTGCTAGAGATAGTTGGACAGGGGACTACGAGCAGTACTTC; cdr3_aa: CSARDSWTGDYEQYF
cdr3_length: 17; d_call: TRBD1; j_call: TRBJ1-3; v_call: TRBV28; clone_size: many; cdr3_nt: TGTGCCAGCATACTGTCTGGAAGGGGGCCAAAAGGAAACACCATATATTTT; cdr3_aa: CASILSGRGPKGNTIYF
cdr3_length: 14; d_call: -; j_call: TRBJ1-4; v_call: TRBV24-1; clone_size: few; cdr3_nt: TGTGCCACCTCATCCGGTATCGCGAATGAAAAACTGTTTTTT; cdr3_aa: CATSSGIANEKLFF
cdr3_length: 16; d_call: -; j_call: TRBJ2-7; v_call: TRBV27; clone_size: many; cdr3_nt: TGTGCCAGCAGTTCCAACCTAGCGACGAGCTCCTACGAGCAGTACTTC; cdr3_aa: CASSSNLATSSYEQYF
cdr3_length: 15; d_call: -; j_call: TRBJ1-6; v_call: TRBV27; clone_size: -; cdr3_nt: TGTGCCAGCAGTTTATCTGAGGCCTATAATTCACCCCTCCACTTT; cdr3_aa: CASSLSEAYNSPLHF
cdr3_length: 12; d_call: -; j_call: TRBJ2-3; v_call: TRBV20-1; clone_size: many; cdr3_nt: TGCAGTGCTAGCGGGAGTACAGATACGCAGTATTTT; cdr3_aa: CSASGSTDTQYF
cdr3_length: 15; d_call: TRBD1; j_call: TRBJ1-2; v_call: TRBV6-1; clone_size: -; cdr3_nt: TGTGCCAGCAGTGAAGCGACAGGGAATAACTATGGCTACACCTTC; cdr3_aa: CASSEATGNNYGYTF
cdr3_length: 20; d_call: TRBD2; j_call: TRBJ2-1; v_call: TRBV25-1; clone_size: few; cdr3_nt: TGTGCCAGCAGTGAAAAAACCGGGACTAGCGGGAGATGGTCCTACAGTGAGCAGTTCTTC; cdr3_aa: CASSEKTGTSGRWSYSEQFF
cdr3_length: 15; d_call: TRBD1; j_call: TRBJ2-7; v_call: TRBV9; clone_size: -; cdr3_nt: TGTGCCAGCAGCCAGGGACAGGGATCTGCCTACGAGCAGTACTTC; cdr3_aa: CASSQGQGSAYEQYF
cdr3_length: 13; d_call: -; j_call: TRBJ2-3; v_call: TRBV7-8; clone_size: -; cdr3_nt: TGTGCCAGCAGCTTGCATGACACAGATACGCAGTATTTT; cdr3_aa: CASSLHDTDTQYF
cdr3_length: 10; d_call: -; j_call: TRBJ1-1; v_call: TRBV29-1; clone_size: few; cdr3_nt: TGCAGCGTTGAAGACACTGAAGCTTTCTTT; cdr3_aa: CSVEDTEAFF
cdr3_length: 15; d_call: -; j_call: TRBJ2-2; v_call: TRBV18; clone_size: few; cdr3_nt: TGTGCCAGCTCACGGAGTGGTCAGAACACCGGGGAGCTGTTTTTT; cdr3_aa: CASSRSGQNTGELFF
cdr3_length: 14; d_call: -; j_call: TRBJ1-3; v_call: TRBV10-3; clone_size: few; cdr3_nt: TGTGCCATCAGTGAATACAGCGGTGGAAACACCATATATTTT; cdr3_aa: CAISEYSGGNTIYF
cdr3_length: 12; d_call: -; j_call: TRBJ2-1; v_call: TRBV7-9; clone_size: many; cdr3_nt: TGTGCCAGCAGTCGGGACCGGATTGAGCAGTTCTTC; cdr3_aa: CASSRDRIEQFF
cdr3_length: 14; d_call: -; j_call: TRBJ2-2; v_call: TRBV20-1; clone_size: many; cdr3_nt: TGCAGTGCTAGAGTCCCCCCCAACACCGGGGAGCTGTTTTTT; cdr3_aa: CSARVPPNTGELFF
cdr3_length: 14; d_call: TRBD1; j_call: TRBJ1-1; v_call: TRBV20-1; clone_size: many; cdr3_nt: TGCAGTGCTACAGGGACAGGGGGCGTCACTGAAGCTTTCTTT; cdr3_aa: CSATGTGGVTEAFF
cdr3_length: 15; d_call: -; j_call: TRBJ1-3; v_call: TRBV5-1; clone_size: few; cdr3_nt: TGCGCCAGCAGCTTGCGGGCAAGCTCTGGAAACACCATATATTTT; cdr3_aa: CASSLRASSGNTIYF
cdr3_length: 14; d_call: TRBD2; j_call: TRBJ2-7; v_call: TRBV2; clone_size: -; cdr3_nt: TGTGCCAGCACCCTGGGACTAGCGACCGACAAGCAGTACTTC; cdr3_aa: CASTLGLATDKQYF
cdr3_length: 18; d_call: TRBD2; j_call: TRBJ2-2; v_call: TRBV29-1; clone_size: many; cdr3_nt: TGCAGCGTTGAAGGGACTAGCGGGGAAATCGCGAACACCGGGGAGCTGTTTTTT; cdr3_aa: CSVEGTSGEIANTGELFF
cdr3_length: 13; d_call: -; j_call: TRBJ1-2; v_call: TRBV25-1; clone_size: -; cdr3_nt: TGTGCCAGCAGTCCCTTACCGGGGGTCGGCTACACCTTC; cdr3_aa: CASSPLPGVGYTF
cdr3_length: 16; d_call: -; j_call: TRBJ2-3; v_call: TRBV19; clone_size: -; cdr3_nt: TGTGCCAGTAGTGCCGGTTGGGGGGAGTGGACAGATACGCAGTATTTT; cdr3_aa: CASSAGWGEWTDTQYF
cdr3_length: 14; d_call: -; j_call: TRBJ2-5; v_call: TRBV28; clone_size: -; cdr3_nt: TGTGCCAGCAGACCCCCTGGAGGCGAGGAGACCCAGTACTTC; cdr3_aa: CASRPPGGEETQYF
cdr3_length: 16; d_call: -; j_call: TRBJ2-1; v_call: TRBV18; clone_size: many; cdr3_nt: TGTGCCAGCTCACCACGGGGCGGGCCTTCCTACAATGAGCAGTTCTTC; cdr3_aa: CASSPRGGPSYNEQFF
cdr3_length: 14; d_call: TRBD1; j_call: TRBJ1-1; v_call: TRBV12-3/TRBV12-4; clone_size: many; cdr3_nt: TGTGCCAGCAGTTTAGGACAGGGGTACACTGAAGCTTTCTTT; cdr3_aa: CASSLGQGYTEAFF
cdr3_length: 13; d_call: -; j_call: TRBJ1-1; v_call: TRBV12-5; clone_size: few; cdr3_nt: TGTGCTAGTGGTTTAGGGGTGAACACTGAAGCTTTCTTT; cdr3_aa: CASGLGVNTEAFF
cdr3_length: 17; d_call: -; j_call: TRBJ1-1; v_call: TRBV5-1; clone_size: many; cdr3_nt: TGCGCCAGCAGCTTGGCCCCCTTTGGTGTAGGGAACACTGAAGCTTTCTTT; cdr3_aa: CASSLAPFGVGNTEAFF
cdr3_length: 14; d_call: TRBD1; j_call: TRBJ2-7; v_call: TRBV7-3; clone_size: many; cdr3_nt: TGTGCCAGCAGCTCAGGGACAGGGGGCAGAGAGCAGTACTTC; cdr3_aa: CASSSGTGGREQYF
cdr3_length: 14; d_call: TRBD1; j_call: TRBJ1-5; v_call: TRBV2; clone_size: many; cdr3_nt: TGTGCCAGCAGTGAAGCCGACAGGGGCCAGCCCCAGCATTTT; cdr3_aa: CASSEADRGQPQHF
cdr3_length: 15; d_call: TRBD1; j_call: TRBJ2-7; v_call: TRBV28; clone_size: -; cdr3_nt: TGTGCCAGCAGCCTTCCGGGACAGGGGTCTAGCGAGCAGTACTTC; cdr3_aa: CASSLPGQGSSEQYF
cdr3_length: 13; d_call: -; j_call: TRBJ1-6; v_call: TRBV28; clone_size: few; cdr3_nt: TGTGCCAGCAGTTTCACGGGAGGCTCACCCCTCCACTTT; cdr3_aa: CASSFTGGSPLHF
cdr3_length: 13; d_call: -; j_call: TRBJ1-1; v_call: TRBV7-8; clone_size: many; cdr3_nt: TGTGCCAGCAGCGTCCTTGGACAGCCTGAAGCTTTCTTT; cdr3_aa: CASSVLGQPEAFF
cdr3_length: 15; d_call: TRBD2; j_call: TRBJ2-7; v_call: TRBV12-3/TRBV12-4; clone_size: -; cdr3_nt: TGTGCCAGCAGTTTGAGCGGGAGGATCTCCTACGAGCAGTACTTC; cdr3_aa: CASSLSGRISYEQYF
cdr3_length: 15; d_call: TRBD2; j_call: TRBJ2-3; v_call: TRBV7-3; clone_size: many; cdr3_nt: TGTGCCAGCAGCTACACTAGCGGGAGAACAGATACGCAGTATTTT; cdr3_aa: CASSYTSGRTDTQYF
cdr3_length: 13; d_call: -; j_call: TRBJ1-2; v_call: TRBV12-3/TRBV12-4; clone_size: many; cdr3_nt: TGTGCCAGCAGTTTAGGATTAGGTCGTGGCTACACCTTC; cdr3_aa: CASSLGLGRGYTF
cdr3_length: 17; d_call: -; j_call: TRBJ1-2; v_call: TRBV19; clone_size: -; cdr3_nt: TGTGCCAGTAGCCCTGGCTGGCCGGCGGTATCTAACTATGGCTACGCCTTC; cdr3_aa: CASSPGWPAVSNYGYAF
cdr3_length: 13; d_call: -; j_call: TRBJ2-3; v_call: TRBV5-8; clone_size: few; cdr3_nt: TGTGCCAGCCGGGGACGGAACACAGATACGCAGTATTTT; cdr3_aa: CASRGRNTDTQYF
cdr3_length: 17; d_call: TRBD2; j_call: TRBJ2-2; v_call: TRBV19; clone_size: many; cdr3_nt: TGTGCCAGTAGTATAGGGGCAGCGGGAGGGCGGACCGGGGAGCTGTTTTTT; cdr3_aa: CASSIGAAGGRTGELFF
cdr3_length: 16; d_call: TRBD2; j_call: TRBJ2-1; v_call: TRBV24-1; clone_size: many; cdr3_nt: TGTGCCACCAGTGAGGGGACTAGCGGGAGGAGAGATGAGCAGTTCTTC; cdr3_aa: CATSEGTSGRRDEQFF
cdr3_length: 19; d_call: TRBD1; j_call: TRBJ2-5; v_call: TRBV6-2/TRBV6-3; clone_size: few; cdr3_nt: TGTGCCAGCAGTAGCCCGGGACAGGGGTTTACCAAGCGCCAAGAGACCCAGTACTTC; cdr3_aa: CASSSPGQGFTKRQETQYF
cdr3_length: 11; d_call: -; j_call: TRBJ1-2; v_call: TRBV29-1; clone_size: -; cdr3_nt: TGCAGCGTTGAGATTGTGGGTGGCTACACCTTC; cdr3_aa: CSVEIVGGYTF
cdr3_length: 18; d_call: TRBD2; j_call: TRBJ2-1; v_call: TRBV19; clone_size: -; cdr3_nt: TGTGCCAGTAGTATCTGGACTAGCGGGAGGGCCGGGAGCAATGAGCAGTTCTTC; cdr3_aa: CASSIWTSGRAGSNEQFF